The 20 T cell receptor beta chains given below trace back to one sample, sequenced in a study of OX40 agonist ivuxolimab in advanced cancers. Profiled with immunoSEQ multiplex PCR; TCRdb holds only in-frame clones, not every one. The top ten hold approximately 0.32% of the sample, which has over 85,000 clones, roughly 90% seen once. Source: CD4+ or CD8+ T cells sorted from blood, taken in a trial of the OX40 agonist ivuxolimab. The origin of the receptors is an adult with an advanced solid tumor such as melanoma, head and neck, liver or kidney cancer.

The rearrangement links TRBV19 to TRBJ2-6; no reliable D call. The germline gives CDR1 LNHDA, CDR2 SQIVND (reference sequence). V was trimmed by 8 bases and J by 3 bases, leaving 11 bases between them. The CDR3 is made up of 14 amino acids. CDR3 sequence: CASQLRFGANVLTF. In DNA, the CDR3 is TGTGCCAGTCAACTACGCTTTGGGGCCAACGTCCTGACTTTC.

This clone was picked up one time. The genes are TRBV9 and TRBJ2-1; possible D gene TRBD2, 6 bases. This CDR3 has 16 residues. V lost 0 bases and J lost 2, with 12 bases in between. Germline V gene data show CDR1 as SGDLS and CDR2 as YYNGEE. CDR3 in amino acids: CASSVGLADAYNEQFF. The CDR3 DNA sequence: TGTGCCAGCAGCGTAGGGTTAGCGGATGCCTACAATGAGCAGTTCTTC.

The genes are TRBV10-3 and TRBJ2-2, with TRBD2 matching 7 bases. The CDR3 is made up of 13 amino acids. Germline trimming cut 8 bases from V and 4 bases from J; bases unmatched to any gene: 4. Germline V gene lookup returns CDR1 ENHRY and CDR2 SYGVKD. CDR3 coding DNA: TGTGCCATCCGTAGGGAGGGCACCGGGGAGCTGTTTTTT. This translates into CAIRREGTGELFF.

CDR3 sequence reads: CASSSGTSFNYGYTF. In DNA, the CDR3 is TGTGCCAGCAGTTCCGGGACATCCTTTAACTATGGCTACACCTTC. The chain recombines TRBV28 with TRBJ1-2; possibly TRBD1 for D (6 bases). With 4 bases removed from V and 1 base from J, the gap between germline ends came to 13 bases. The CDR3 extends over 15 amino acids. The germline V gene has CDR1 MDHEN and CDR2 SYDVKM.

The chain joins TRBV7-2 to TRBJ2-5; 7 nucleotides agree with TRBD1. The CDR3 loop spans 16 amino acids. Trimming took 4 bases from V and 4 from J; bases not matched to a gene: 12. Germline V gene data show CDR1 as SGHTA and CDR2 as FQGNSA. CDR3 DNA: TGTGCCAGCAGCTACTTCCCGGGACAGAGAGGAGAGACCCAGTACTTC. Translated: CASSYFPGQRGETQYF.

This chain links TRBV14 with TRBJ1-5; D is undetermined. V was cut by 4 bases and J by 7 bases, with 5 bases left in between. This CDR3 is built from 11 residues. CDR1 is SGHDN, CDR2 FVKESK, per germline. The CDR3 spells CASSPPQPQHF. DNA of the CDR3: TGTGCCAGCAGCCCTCCACAGCCCCAGCATTTT. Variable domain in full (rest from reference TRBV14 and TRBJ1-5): EAGVTQFPSHSVIEKGQTVTLRCDPISGHDNLYWYRRVMGKEIKFLLHFVKESKQDESGMPNNRFLAERTGGTYSTLKVQPAELEDSGVYFCASSPPQPQHFGDGTRLSIL.

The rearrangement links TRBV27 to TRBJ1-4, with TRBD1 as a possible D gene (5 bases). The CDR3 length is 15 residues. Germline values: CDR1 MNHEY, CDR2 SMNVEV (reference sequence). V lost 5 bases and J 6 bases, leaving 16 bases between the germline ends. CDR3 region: CASSPSTDGYEKLFF. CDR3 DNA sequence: TGTGCCAGCAGTCCCTCGACAGACGGATATGAAAAACTGTTTTTT.

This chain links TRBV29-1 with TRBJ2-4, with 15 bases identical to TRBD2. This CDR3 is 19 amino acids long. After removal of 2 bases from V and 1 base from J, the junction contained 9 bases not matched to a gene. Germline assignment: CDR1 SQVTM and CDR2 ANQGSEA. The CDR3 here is CSVEIGLAGGPGAKNIQYF. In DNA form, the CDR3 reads TGCAGCGTTGAAATCGGACTAGCGGGAGGGCCTGGGGCCAAAAACATTCAGTACTTC. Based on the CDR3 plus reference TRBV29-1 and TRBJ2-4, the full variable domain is SAVISQKPSRDICQRGTSLTIQCQVDSQVTMMFWYRQQPGQSLTLIATANQGSEATYESGFVIDKFPISRPNLTFSTLTVSNMSPEDSSIYLCSVEIGLAGGPGAKNIQYFGAGTRLSVL.

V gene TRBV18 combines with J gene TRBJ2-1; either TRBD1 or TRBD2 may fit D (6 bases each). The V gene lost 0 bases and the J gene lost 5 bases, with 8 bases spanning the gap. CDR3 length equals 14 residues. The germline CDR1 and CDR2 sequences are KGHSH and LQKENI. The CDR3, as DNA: TGTGCCAGCTCACCACCGAGGGGGGACAATGAGCAGTTCTTC. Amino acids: CASSPPRGDNEQFF. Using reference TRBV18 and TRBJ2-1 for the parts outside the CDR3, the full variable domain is NAGVMQNPRHLVRRRGQEARLRCSPMKGHSHVYWYRQLPEEGLKFMVYLQKENIIDESGMPKERFSAEFPKEGPSILRIQQVVRGDSAAYFCASSPPRGDNEQFFGPGTRLTVL.

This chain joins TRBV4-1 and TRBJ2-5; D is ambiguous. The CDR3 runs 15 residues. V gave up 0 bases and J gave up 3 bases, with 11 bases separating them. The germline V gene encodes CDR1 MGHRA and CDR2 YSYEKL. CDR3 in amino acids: CASSQEGYWEETQYF. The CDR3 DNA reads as TGCGCCAGCAGCCAAGAAGGTTACTGGGAAGAGACCCAGTACTTC.

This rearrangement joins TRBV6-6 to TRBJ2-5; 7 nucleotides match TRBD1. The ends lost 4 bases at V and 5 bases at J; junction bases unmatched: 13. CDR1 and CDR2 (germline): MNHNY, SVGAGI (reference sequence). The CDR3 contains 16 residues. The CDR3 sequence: CASSLVSGGSGETQYF. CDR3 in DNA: TGTGCCAGCAGTTTAGTGTCAGGGGGTTCGGGGGAGACCCAGTACTTC.

The CDR3 region has the DNA TGTGCCAGTAGGGGACAGGCCTTCTTTGGCTACACCTTC. Amino acid sequence: CASRGQAFFGYTF. The rearrangement joins TRBV5-4 to TRBJ1-2; 8 bases are a match to TRBD1. After removal of 8 bases from V and 7 bases from J, the junction contained 10 bases not matched to a gene. This CDR3 has 13 amino acids. The germline CDR1 and CDR2 sequences are SGHNT and YYREEE (reference sequence). The variable domain in full, with the rest retrieved from reference TRBV5-4 and TRBJ1-2, is ETGVTQSPTHLIKTRGQQVTLRCSSQSGHNTVSWYQQALGQGPQFIFQYYREEENGRGNFPPRFSGLQFPNYSSELNVNALELDDSALYLCASRGQAFFGYTFGSGTRLTVV.

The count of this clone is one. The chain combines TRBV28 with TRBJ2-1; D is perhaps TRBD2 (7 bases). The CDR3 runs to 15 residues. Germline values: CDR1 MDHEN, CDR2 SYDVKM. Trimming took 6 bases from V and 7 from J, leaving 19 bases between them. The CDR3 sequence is CASSWGGSAKNEQFF. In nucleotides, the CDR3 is TGTGCCAGCAGCTGGGGGGGCTCGGCGAAAAATGAGCAGTTCTTC. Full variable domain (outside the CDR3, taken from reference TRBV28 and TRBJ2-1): DVKVTQSSRYLVKRTGEKVFLECVQDMDHENMFWYRQDPGLGLRLIYFSYDVKMKEKGDIPEGYSVSREKKERFSLILESASTNQTSMYLCASSWGGSAKNEQFFGPGTRLTVL.

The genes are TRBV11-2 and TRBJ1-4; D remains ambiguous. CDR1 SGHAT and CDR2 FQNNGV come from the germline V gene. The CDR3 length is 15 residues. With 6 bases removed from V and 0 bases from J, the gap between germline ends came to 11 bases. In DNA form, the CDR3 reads TGTGCCAGCAGGCGAGGGAGATCAACTAATGAAAAACTGTTTTTT. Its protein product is CASRRGRSTNEKLFF.

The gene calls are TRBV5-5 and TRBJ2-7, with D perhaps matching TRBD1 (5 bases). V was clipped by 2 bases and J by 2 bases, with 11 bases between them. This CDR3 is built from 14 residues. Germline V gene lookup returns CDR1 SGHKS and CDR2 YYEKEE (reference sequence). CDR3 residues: CASSFIGQPYEQYF. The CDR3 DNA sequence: TGTGCCAGCAGCTTTATAGGACAACCCTACGAGCAGTACTTC.

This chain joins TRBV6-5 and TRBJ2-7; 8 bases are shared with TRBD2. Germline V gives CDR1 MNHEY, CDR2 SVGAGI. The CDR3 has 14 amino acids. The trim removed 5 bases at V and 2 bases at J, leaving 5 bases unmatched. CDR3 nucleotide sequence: TGTGCCAGCAGTGAAATTAGCGGGGCCTACGAGCAGTACTTC. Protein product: CASSEISGAYEQYF.

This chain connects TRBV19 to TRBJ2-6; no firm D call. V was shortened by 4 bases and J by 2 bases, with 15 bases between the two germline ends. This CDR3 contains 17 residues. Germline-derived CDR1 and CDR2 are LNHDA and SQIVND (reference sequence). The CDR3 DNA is TGTGCCAGTAGTACACTACCGTTGTTGACTGGGGCCAACGTCCTGACTTTC. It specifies CASSTLPLLTGANVLTF.

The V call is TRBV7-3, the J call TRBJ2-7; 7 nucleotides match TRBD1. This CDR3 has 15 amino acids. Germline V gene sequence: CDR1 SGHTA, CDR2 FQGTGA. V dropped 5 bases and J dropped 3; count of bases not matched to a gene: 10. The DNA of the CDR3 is TGTGCCAGCAGCCCATCAGGGGGAATGGGCTACGAGCAGTACTTC. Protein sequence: CASSPSGGMGYEQYF.

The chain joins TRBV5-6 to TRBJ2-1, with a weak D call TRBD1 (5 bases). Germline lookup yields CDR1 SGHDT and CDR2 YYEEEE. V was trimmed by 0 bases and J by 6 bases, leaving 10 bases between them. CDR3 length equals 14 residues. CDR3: CASSLAPGSNEQFF. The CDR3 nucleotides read TGTGCCAGCAGCTTGGCCCCAGGGTCCAATGAGCAGTTCTTC.

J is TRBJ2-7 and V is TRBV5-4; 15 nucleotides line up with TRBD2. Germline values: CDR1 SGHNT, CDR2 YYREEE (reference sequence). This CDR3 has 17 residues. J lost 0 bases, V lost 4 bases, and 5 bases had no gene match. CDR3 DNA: TGTGCCAGCAGCGGGGGACTAGCGGGAGGAAGCTCCTACGAGCAGTACTTC. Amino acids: CASSGGLAGGSSYEQYF.